This T cell receptor beta chain was captured in a study of T cell clonality in common variable immunodeficiency (dated by TCRdb to the mid-2010s). For sequencing, equivalent amounts of genomic DNA were input from CVID and control samples. For every sample, a 60 bp segment covering the rearranged TCRbeta CDR3 region was amplified and then sequenced. The immunoSEQ assay, a bias-corrected multiplex PCR combined with high-throughput sequencing, was used to amplify TCRbeta. As for the authors' bioinformatics: Every unique nucleotide sequence was considered a clone and was annotated with V, D and J genes, copy number and frequency. Sequences were labeled productive if in frame, and non-productive if out of frame or containing stop codons. As previously described, Shannon's entropy was used to calculate clonality. The predicted amino acid sequences of productive clones were used to derive the mean CDR3 Kyte-Doolittle hydropathy. Hierarchical clustering of scaled V gene usage was performed with the R hclust function using Manhattan distance and complete linkage. To assess clone sharing by CDR3 amino acid sequence, 12 repertoires per group were resampled over 100 rounds. Repertoires were searched for approximately 70 published EBV-specific and a few hundred published CMV-specific TCRbeta sequences. Two CVID samples yielding fewer than 10,000 sequences were excluded from analysis, leaving 42 CVID repertoires. TCRdb provides this immuneACCESS table in a form limited to in-frame rearrangements. Some clones are lacking; in checked studies, under half of them reflect an unresolved V gene, and why the rest are absent is not known. V and J calls plus clone size are reproduced from that table; the DNA served to infer D and trimming. This sample is represented by 40,000 to 60,000 clones, with no singletons among them. Around 1.8% of the sample lies in the top ten.

This clone showed up just a few times. This receptor's antigen is unknown. Sequencing ends 3 residues short of the CDR3 end; the germline J gene provides the rest. Most CVID patients and most healthy controls were of Caucasian heritage. From each donor, roughly 5 to 8.5 ml of heparinized peripheral whole blood was collected. Genomic DNA from adults with common variable immune deficiency (CVID) and from healthy adult controls was used for sequencing of TCRbeta CDR3 repertoires. A total of around 22 healthy adult volunteers (around 12 female and about 10 male; age range roughly 23 to 66 years, mean age around 32) were included in the control group. Diluted blood was density-centrifuged over Hypaque 1077 or Ficoll-Paque to isolate peripheral blood mononuclear cells. Genomic DNA was extracted from unsorted mononuclear cells by Qiagen column purification or by a centrifugation-based method. Broad study findings and their caveats: Compared with healthy controls, CVID subjects showed increased TCRbeta clonality (t-test p = 0.018), a feature most characteristic of about a third of subjects. Fewer TCRbeta clones were shared among CVID subjects than among healthy controls (p < 0.0001). Differences among patients in the CVID cohort limited the correlations between repertoire features and clinical complications. Even though DNA input was the same, control samples had an average of around 75,000 unique sequences each, compared with about 31,000 in CVID samples. It was noted by the authors that sequencing of the repertoires of T cell subpopulations would be needed to clarify the cause of the increased clonality in CVID. Fewer deletions and N-nucleotide insertions were reportedly observed in CVID TCRbeta sequences, and highly modified clones with 13 or more V deletions were reportedly absent from CVID TCRbeta sequences.

Relative to germline, V is missing 5 bases and J is missing 4 bases, with 13 bases of the junction outside any gene match. The germline V gene (reference sequence) supplies CDR1 DFQATT and CDR2 SNEGSKA. Counted from cysteine to phenylalanine, this CDR3 has 16 amino acids. Sequencing covers 39 bases of the CDR3, shown here with the frame starting at base 1. The sample comprised peripheral blood mononuclear cells. The sequence links TRBV20-1 to TRBJ2-3; 9 of the junction bases match TRBD2. This TCR derives from a person aged 18 to 75 in good health. This receptor has the CDR3 CSAGRGAGGRADTQYF. The covered CDR3 bases are TGCAGTGCTGGCAGAGGGGCGGGGGGGCGGGCAGATACG.